This TCR beta chain is drawn from a study of T cell repertoires and HLA-DP antigens. The V gene lost 1 base and the J gene lost 9 bases, with 13 bases spanning the gap. This CDR3 region has 14 residues. Germline CDR1 reads SGHTA; CDR2 reads FQGNSA. Deep-resolution sequencing targeted hundreds of thousands of T cell genomes in pre-culture CD4+ samples. Only in-frame clones appear in the TCRdb table, and some are missing; sequencing was by immunoSEQ multiplex PCR. The sample consists of approximately 89,000 clones, roughly 86% of them appearing once. A note on this clone: Antigen unknown.

Sequencing used CD4+ T cells from PBMCs. This clonotype was obtained from a man aged 50-60 years in good health and CMV-seronegative. The chain has TRBV7-2 and TRBJ2-1; D perhaps matches TRBD1 (6 bases). The CDR3 sequence is CASSLEGGVSEQFF. CDR3 DNA: TGTGCCAGCAGCTTAGAAGGGGGAGTAAGTGAGCAGTTCTTC.